These 19 T cell receptor beta chains were all obtained from the same sample, sequenced in a study of blood T cells in healthy people across ages. PCR was performed a second time for about 7 to 12 cycles using a sample-barcoded 5' primer and a J-beta primer mix. TCRdb fed the 5' RACE reads into MiXCR, producing one record per CDR3 protein. This table has roughly 1.9 million distinct CDR3 sequences, approximately 39% appearing once. The sample taken for sequencing was blood. These TCRs come from a human donor in good health.

The CDR3 nucleotides are TGTGCCAGCAGCTATATTTTCTACGAGCAGTACTTC. It is translated as CASSYIFYEQYF. J is TRBJ2-7 and V is TRBV7-2; D remains ambiguous. This CDR3 spans 12 amino acids. Germline V gene lookup returns CDR1 SGHTA and CDR2 FQGNSA. The V gene lost 4 bases and the J gene lost 3 bases, with 7 bases spanning the gap.

This sequence joins TRBV2 and TRBJ1-2, with D tentatively TRBD1 (5 bases). Looked up from germline, CDR1 is SNHLY and CDR2 is FYNNEI. This CDR3 is built from 15 residues. Trimming left V 4 bases short and J 4 bases short, with 16 bases between. As DNA, the CDR3 is TGTGCCAGCAGTGTAACCCAGGGCGGATCCTATGGCTACACCTTC. This encodes CASSVTQGGSYGYTF.

The gene calls are TRBV4-1 and TRBJ2-5; 8 nucleotides agree with TRBD1. Matching the DNA end better, TRBJ2-7 makes the J call doubtful. CDR3 size: 17 residues. CDR1 MGHRA and CDR2 YSYEKL come from the germline V gene. CDR3 nucleotide sequence: TGCGCCAGCAGCCAACCGGGACAGGCACTTAAATGTTACGAGCAGTACTTC. Its protein is CASSQPGQALKCYEQYF.

A remark on this clonotype: Sequence at one end of the junction differs from germline and may be a read error. The rearrangement links TRBV5-1 to TRBJ2-4; D gene unclear. The J call may be in error: the DNA end matches TRBJ2-7 better. The CDR3 contains 15 residues. Germline loops: CDR1 SGHRS, CDR2 YFSETQ. CDR3 coding DNA: TGTGCCAGCAGCTCGTTCCGCGACCTTAAAGACGAGCAGTACTTC. Its protein product is CASSSFRDLKDEQYF.

This sequence joins TRBV20-1 and TRBJ2-1, with 11 positions matching TRBD2. The V gene's germline CDR1 is DFQATT and CDR2 SNEGSKA (reference sequence). CDR3 length: 17 residues. Trimming removed 0 bases from V and 7 bases from J; junction bases left unmatched: 11. CDR3 DNA sequence: TGCAGTGCTAGAGACGTTTTAGCGGGGGGGCTTCATAATGAGCAGTTCTTC. Translating it yields CSARDVLAGGLHNEQFF.

J is TRBJ1-2 and V is TRBV28, with 12 bases that match TRBD1. V shed 3 bases and J 3 bases; nucleotides not matched to a gene: 2. The V gene's germline CDR1 is MDHEN and CDR2 SYDVKM. CDR3 length: 15 residues. The CDR3 coding sequence is TGTGCCAGCAGTTTTGGGACAGGGGGCCACTATGGCTACACCTTC. Its protein is CASSFGTGGHYGYTF.

The CDR3 DNA reads as TGCAGTGCTAAGCGGGACAGGAACACAATTAACTATGGCTACACCTTC. Residues: CSAKRDRNTINYGYTF. The chain joins TRBV20-1 to TRBJ1-2; 8 bases are shared with TRBD1. This CDR3 contains 16 residues. Germline loops: CDR1 DFQATT, CDR2 SNEGSKA (reference sequence). The V gene end was trimmed by 4 bases and the J gene end by 1 base; junction bases not matched to a gene: 11.

The chain joins TRBV9 to TRBJ1-1; D gene ambiguous. V lost 4 bases and J lost 5, with 15 bases in between. The CDR3 is 14 residues long. Per the germline V gene, CDR1 is SGDLS and CDR2 is YYNGEE. The CDR3 coding sequence is TGTGCCAGCAGCCTTCGGAGCGGGGAGACTGAAGCTTTCTTT. Translation: CASSLRSGETEAFF.

To note about this clonotype: An end of the junction differs from the germline gene, which may be a read error. This chain uses TRBV12-3 or TRBV12-4 with TRBJ2-3; the D gene is possibly TRBD2 (5 bases). The CDR3 extends over 14 amino acids. For the CDR3, the DNA is TGTGCCAGCAGTTCTAATCGCCCCGGGGATACGCAGTACTTT. Translated, it gives CASSSNRPGDTQYF.

The rearrangement uses TRBV4-3 and TRBJ1-5; D remains ambiguous. The germline V and J ends were trimmed by 11 bases and 3 bases, with 14 bases remaining between them. This CDR3 region has 13 residues. Germline V gene data show CDR1 as LGHNA and CDR2 as YSLEER. The CDR3 sequence is CASPQLPNQPQHF. The CDR3 DNA follows: TGCGCCTCCCCCCAGCTTCCCAATCAGCCCCAGCATTTT.

V is TRBV5-5 and J is TRBJ2-7, with a weak D call TRBD2 (7 bases). With 1 base removed from V and 4 bases from J, the gap between germline ends came to 18 bases. The CDR3 spans 16 residues. Germline V gene lookup returns CDR1 SGHKS and CDR2 YYEKEE (reference sequence). The CDR3 is CASSLRGGVPGYEQYF. The DNA for the CDR3 is TGTGCCAGCAGCTTGAGAGGGGGGGTCCCAGGGTACGAGCAGTACTTC. The variable domain in full, completed from reference TRBV5-5 and TRBJ2-7, reads DAGVTQSPTHLIKTRGQQVTLRCSPISGHKSVSWYQQVLGQGPQFIFQYYEKEERGRGNFPDRFSARQFPNYSSELNVNALLLGDSALYLCASSLRGGVPGYEQYFGPGTRLTVT.

This clonotype was picked up a small number of times. The CDR3 protein is CASRLPGTTDTQYF. The CDR3 DNA follows: TGTGCCAGCAGATTACCGGGGACCACAGATACGCAGTATTTT. The chain has TRBV28 and TRBJ2-3; D tentatively fits TRBD1 or TRBD2 (5 bases each). This CDR3 is built from 14 residues. The germline V and J ends were trimmed by 6 bases and 2 bases, with 12 bases remaining between them. CDR1 MDHEN and CDR2 SYDVKM come from the germline V gene.

The rearrangement joins TRBV5-1 to TRBJ1-4, with 7 bases aligning to TRBD1. Germline V CDR1 and CDR2: SGHRS, YFSETQ. Germline trimming cut 3 bases from V and 5 bases from J; bases unmatched to any gene: 10. The CDR3 covers 16 residues. CDR3 residues: CASSYTPRDRNEKLFF. The CDR3 region has the DNA TGCGCCAGCAGCTATACACCCCGGGACAGAAATGAAAAACTGTTTTTT.

About this clonotype itself: As the CDR3 is not closed by the conserved phenylalanine or tryptophan, this likely results from a read error. The chain couples TRBV12-3 or TRBV12-4 to TRBJ2-3; D is unresolved. This CDR3 comprises 14 residues. V shed 3 bases and J shed 2 bases, with 9 bases lying between them. The CDR3 loop reads CASSFGQATDTQYL. The CDR3 bases are TGTGCCAGCAGTTTCGGGCAGGCCACAGATACGCAGTATTTG.

The J gene is TRBJ1-2, the V gene TRBV10-3; D gene unclear. In germline, CDR1 is ENHRY, CDR2 SYGVKD. Trimming shortened V by 8 bases and J by 4 bases, and 5 bases separated the two germline ends. The length of the CDR3 is 10 residues. CDR3 coding DNA: TGTGCCATCGGACCCTATGGCTACACCTTC. This codes for CAIGPYGYTF.

The gene calls are TRBV5-1 and TRBJ2-5; a possible D gene is TRBD1 (6 bases). V was shortened by 4 bases and J by 4 bases, with 17 bases between the two germline ends. CDR1 SGHRS and CDR2 YFSETQ come from the germline V gene. The CDR3 totals 15 residues. As DNA, the CDR3 is TGCGCCAGCAGCCTATCACAGGGCGGAGGAGAGACCCAGTACTTC. This translates into CASSLSQGGGETQYF. The full variable domain, rest sourced from reference TRBV5-1 and TRBJ2-5, is KAGVTQTPRYLIKTRGQQVTLSCSPISGHRSVSWYQQTPGQGLQFLFEYFSETQRNKGNFPGRFSGRQFSNSRSEMNVSTLELGDSALYLCASSLSQGGGETQYFGPGTRLLVL.

The table lists this clonotype with a few counts. The chain recombines TRBV11-2 with TRBJ2-3; 16 bases align to TRBD2. Germline assignment: CDR1 SGHAT and CDR2 FQNNGV. Germline trimming cut 5 bases from V and 6 bases from J; bases unmatched to any gene: 20. The length of the CDR3 is 21 residues. The DNA of the CDR3 is TGTGCCAGCAGCCCGGGACTAGCGGGGGGGCGTTACATAAATTTACGGGATACGCAGTATTTT. Translating gives CASSPGLAGGRYINLRDTQYF.

This chain joins TRBV15 and TRBJ2-1; the D is unclear. This CDR3 region has 18 residues. V dropped 0 bases and J dropped 0 bases, with 15 bases sitting between them. Per the germline V gene, CDR1 is LNHNV and CDR2 is YYDKDF (reference sequence). The CDR3 reads CATSRDLLGSSSYNEQFF. DNA for the CDR3: TGTGCCACCAGCAGAGATCTCCTCGGGTCGAGCTCCTACAATGAGCAGTTCTTC.

The V gene is TRBV20-1, the J gene TRBJ2-1, with 8 bases aligning to TRBD2. The CDR3 is 15 amino acids. V lost 7 bases, J lost 7 bases, and 15 bases stayed unmatched. Per the germline V gene, CDR1 is DFQATT and CDR2 is SNEGSKA (reference sequence). The CDR3 nucleotides read TGCAGTGTCAGCCTTAGCGGGGCCCTAGGGAATGAGCAGTTCTTC. This translates into CSVSLSGALGNEQFF.